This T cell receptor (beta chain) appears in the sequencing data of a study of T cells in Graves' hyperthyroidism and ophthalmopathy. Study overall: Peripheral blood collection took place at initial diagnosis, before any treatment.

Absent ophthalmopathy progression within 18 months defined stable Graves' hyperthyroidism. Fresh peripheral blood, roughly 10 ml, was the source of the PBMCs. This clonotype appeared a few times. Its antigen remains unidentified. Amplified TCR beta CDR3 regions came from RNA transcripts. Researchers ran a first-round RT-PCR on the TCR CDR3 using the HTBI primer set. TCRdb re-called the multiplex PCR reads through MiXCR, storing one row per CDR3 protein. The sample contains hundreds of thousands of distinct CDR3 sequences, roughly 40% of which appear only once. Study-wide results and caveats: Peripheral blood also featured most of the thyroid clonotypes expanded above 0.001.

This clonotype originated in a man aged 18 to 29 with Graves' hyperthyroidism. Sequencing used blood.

The CDR3 protein is CASSQANTIYF. The CDR3 nucleotides are TGCGCCAGCAGCCAAGCAAACACCATATATTTT. The chain joins TRBV4-1 to TRBJ1-3; D is ambiguous. Trimming removed 1 base at V and 6 bases at J, with 1 base between. The CDR3 runs to 11 residues. Germline CDR1 reads MGHRA; CDR2 reads YSYEKL.